This T cell receptor (beta chain) was sequenced in a study of control samples from healthy donors and cancer patients (TCRdb year 2020). Library preparation used the immunoSEQ multiplex PCR assay. This is the immuneACCESS table as TCRdb keeps it, with only in-frame sequences that have V and J called. A part of the clones is gone; compared with another copy, unresolved V genes explain less than half, and the rest is unexplained. Across this sample there are about 160,000 clones, with about 94% seen only once. About 8.5% of the sample comes from the top ten. The cysteine opens and the phenylalanine closes a CDR3 of 14 amino acids. The sequence is cut down to CDR3 DNA, 42 bases in frame from base 1. Based on the germline V gene, the CDR1 and CDR2 sequences are SGDLS and YYNGEE. V drops 0 bases and J drops 7 bases, leaving 8 bases in between. With regard to this clone: It lacks a known antigen. No base-level quality is on record; no much larger clone is a single base apart.

Sequencing input: blood. The TCR originated in a woman in her thirties or forties in good health. The V and J segments used are TRBV9 and TRBJ1-6; no confident D gene assignment can be made. The DNA sequence is as follows: TGTGCCAGCAGCGTAGACACTAAGAATTCACCCCTCCACTTT. This encodes CASSVDTKNSPLHF.